Presented here are 5 T cell receptor beta chains from one specimen sequenced in a study of spatial heterogeneity in lung cancer. Overall study results and limits: One measure, the expanded intratumoral alpha and beta TCR count, tracked tumor mutation counts.

TCRdb recomputed calls from the 5' RACE reads with MiXCR, one row per CDR3 protein. The sample yields 3,900 or so distinct CDR3 sequences, 4.1% seen once. Time point given: sample taken at primary tumor resection. These TCRs' antigens remain unknown. The sequencing here drew on lung tumor tissue, taken at surgery. The receptors originated from a male donor with early-stage non-small cell lung cancer.

The chain employs TRBV6-6 and TRBJ2-1, with no clear D. The CDR3 is made up of 12 amino acids. Trimming removed 6 bases from V and 8 bases from J, with 11 bases in between. Germline CDR1 and CDR2: MNHNY and SVGAGI (reference sequence). For the CDR3, the DNA is TGTGCCAGCAGCCCCCGGTTGGATGAGCAGTTCTTC. It encodes CASSPRLDEQFF.

By sample fraction, this clonotype is medium-sized. The rearrangement joins TRBV6-1 to TRBJ2-2; TRBD2 is a possible D gene (5 bases). The CDR3 runs to 14 residues. V dropped 1 base and J dropped 9 bases, with 12 bases sitting between them. Germline CDR1 MNHNS, CDR2 SASEGT. The CDR3 DNA follows: TGTGCCAGCAGTGAAGTCTGGGGAGCCAGGGAGCTGTTTTTT. This sequence encodes CASSEVWGARELFF.

In this sample, this clonotype turned up many times. This chain joins TRBV21-1 and TRBJ2-1. TRBV21-1 is shown as a pseudogene. The CDR3 has 15 amino acids. CDR3 loop: CASSNTTFQDNEQFF. Here the CDR3 DNA reads TGTGCCAGCAGCAATACGACGTTTCAAGACAATGAGCAGTTCTTC.

This clonotype occurred many times. The rearrangement uses TRBV7-2 and TRBJ1-2; a possible D gene is TRBD1 (5 bases). Germline-derived CDR1 and CDR2 are SGHTA and FQGNSA. V was shortened by 0 bases and J by 1 base, with 9 bases between the two germline ends. The CDR3 length is 15 residues. The CDR3 bases are TGTGCCAGCAGCTTAGCGGGACGGAATAACTATGGCTACACCTTC. This encodes CASSLAGRNNYGYTF.

This clonotype is judged medium-sized (0.01 to 0.1%). The chain is built from TRBV9 and TRBJ2-3, with TRBD2 matching over 13 bases. CDR1 and CDR2 (germline): SGDLS, YYNGEE. The V and J ends lost 4 bases and 5 bases, in that order; junction bases with no gene match: 7. This CDR3 contains 16 residues. CDR3 region: CASSYGLAGDQDTQYF. Written as DNA, the CDR3 is TGTGCCAGCAGCTATGGACTAGCGGGAGATCAAGATACGCAGTATTTT. The entire variable domain, with the rest obtained from reference TRBV9 and TRBJ2-3, is as follows: DSGVTQTPKHLITATGQRVTLRCSPRSGDLSVYWYQQSLDQGLQFLIQYYNGEERAKGNILERFSAQQFPDLHSELNLSSLELGDSALYFCASSYGLAGDQDTQYFGPGTRLTVL.